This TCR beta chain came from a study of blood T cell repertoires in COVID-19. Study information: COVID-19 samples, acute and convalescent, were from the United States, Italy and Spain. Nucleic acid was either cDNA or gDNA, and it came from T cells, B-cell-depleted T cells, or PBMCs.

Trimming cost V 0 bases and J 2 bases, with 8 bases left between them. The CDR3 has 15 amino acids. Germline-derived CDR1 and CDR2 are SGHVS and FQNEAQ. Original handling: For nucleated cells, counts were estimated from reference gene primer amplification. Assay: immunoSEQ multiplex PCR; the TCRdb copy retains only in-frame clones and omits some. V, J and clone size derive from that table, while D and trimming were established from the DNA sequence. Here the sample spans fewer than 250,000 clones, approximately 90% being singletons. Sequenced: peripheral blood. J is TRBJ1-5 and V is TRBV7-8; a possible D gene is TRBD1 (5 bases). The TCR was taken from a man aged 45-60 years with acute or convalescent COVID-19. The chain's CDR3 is CASSLASQGNQPQHF. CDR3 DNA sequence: TGTGCCAGCAGCTTAGCCTCACAGGGCAATCAGCCCCAGCATTTT.